This record concerns one T cell receptor (beta chain) sequence. With 60 Vbeta and 13 Jbeta primers, the PCR was carried out. TCRdb's copy holds only in-frame clones and misses some; the assay was immunoSEQ multiplex PCR. The repertoire holds more than 150,000 clones, roughly 84% seen once, with approximately 0.23% in the top ten. This entry comes from a study of cytomegalovirus exposure and HLA in healthy donors. Across the whole study: As released early, the data held some 80 million unique TCRs from HLA-typed donors.

J lost 4 bases, V lost 6 bases, and 9 bases had no gene match. Germline-derived CDR1 and CDR2 are SEHNR and FQNEAQ (reference sequence). The length of the CDR3 is 16 residues. This chain joins TRBV7-9 and TRBJ2-7, with 13 nucleotides matching TRBD2. Source material: PBMCs. This receptor was identified in a girl in the first two years of life in good health and CMV-seronegative. The CDR3 sequence: CASRKPGTSGTYEQYF. The DNA of the CDR3 is TGTGCCAGCAGGAAACCCGGGACTAGCGGGACATACGAGCAGTACTTC.